What follows are 3 T cell receptor beta chains derived from one specimen sequenced in a study of early T cells in non-severe SARS-CoV-2 infection. TCRdb fed the 5' RACE reads into MiXCR, producing one record per CDR3 protein. The sample includes 35,000 to 40,000 distinct CDR3 sequences, 3.5% to 4% of them seen just once. Source material: whole blood. All receptors derive from an adult who was a healthcare worker with PCR-confirmed SARS-CoV-2 infection or an uninfected control (not recorded which).

This clonotype was counted a few times. The chain links TRBV12-3 or TRBV12-4 to TRBJ1-1; tentative D call: TRBD1 (5 bases). Trimming shortened V by 4 bases and J by 3 bases, and 12 bases separated the two germline ends. This CDR3 contains 14 residues. CDR3 protein: CASSSQGRHTEAFF. DNA of the CDR3: TGTGCCAGCAGTTCCCAGGGTAGGCACACTGAAGCTTTCTTT.

This clonotype has a count of ten or more. The chain uses TRBV12-3 or TRBV12-4 and TRBJ2-2; D unclear. The CDR3 runs to 14 residues. Trimming removed 3 bases from V and 7 bases from J, with 12 bases in between. The CDR3 is CASSLGISLGELFF. CDR3 DNA sequence: TGTGCCAGCAGTTTGGGTATTAGTCTCGGGGAGCTGTTTTTT.

This clonotype was seen repeatedly, ten times or more. The chain couples TRBV28 to TRBJ2-5; maybe TRBD2 (7 bases). The length of the CDR3 is 15 residues. Looked up from germline, CDR1 is MDHEN and CDR2 is SYDVKM. V lost 3 bases and J 7 bases, leaving 18 bases between the germline ends. In DNA, the CDR3 is TGTGCCAGCAGTTTCCGCGGGGGCAGGGGAAGGACCCAGTACTTC. Protein: CASSFRGGRGRTQYF.